Below are 20 T cell receptor beta chains sequenced from a single sample in a study of spatial heterogeneity in lung cancer (dated by TCRdb to about 2019). The label giving this sample's time point can be read as: sample taken at primary tumor resection. Without any cell sorting, TCR sequencing was performed on whole RNA extracted either from tumor and nontumor lung tissue or from cryopreserved PBMC samples. The protocol used for the library was 5' RACE. Data came from a NextSeq 500. TCRdb reprocessing: public reads trimmed at Q25 with fastp, clones called with MiXCR, in-frame beta chains kept. Each entry is one CDR3 protein sequence, shown with its most common DNA and genes. In this sample the table shows around 24,000 distinct CDR3 sequences, 6.9% of which occur a single time. The top ten constitute 13% to 15% of the sample. Sequencing was performed on PBMCs, taken at surgery. These receptors came from a male donor with early-stage non-small cell lung cancer.

This clonotype has a handful of counts. The chain carries TRBV7-8 and TRBJ2-7; D not resolved. This CDR3 is built from 14 residues. The V gene's germline CDR1 is SGHVS and CDR2 FQNEAQ. V was shortened by 3 bases and J by 0 bases, with 9 bases between the two germline ends. The CDR3 here is CASSFLTGSYEQYF. The DNA of the CDR3 is TGTGCCAGCAGCTTCCTTACCGGCTCCTACGAGCAGTACTTC.

In its sample, this clonotype was seen a few times. The chain joins TRBV20-1 to TRBJ2-1; no reliable D call. With 3 bases removed from V and 5 bases from J, the gap between germline ends came to 5 bases. Germline V lookup: CDR1 DFQATT, CDR2 SNEGSKA (reference sequence). The CDR3 is made up of 11 amino acids. This chain's CDR3 is CSASLDNEQFF. CDR3 sequence (DNA): TGCAGTGCTAGTCTCGACAATGAGCAGTTCTTC.

This clonotype was seen many times. The chain joins TRBV7-7 to TRBJ2-7; D not certain. Trimming removed 1 base from V and 4 bases from J, with 8 bases in between. Per the germline V gene, CDR1 is SSHAT and CDR2 is FNYEAQ (reference sequence). The CDR3 runs 13 residues. CDR3 in DNA: TGTGCCAGCAGCTTAGGTCCGGAATACGAGCAGTACTTC. Encoded protein: CASSLGPEYEQYF.

In this sample, this clonotype turned up many times. The germline gene is not matched at one end of the junction; a read error may be the cause. V is TRBV5-1 and J is TRBJ1-1; D uncertain. Germline-derived CDR1 and CDR2 are SGHRS and YFSETQ. The CDR3 is 10 residues long. Here the CDR3 reads CASSYPSTHF. The CDR3 bases are TGCGCCAGCAGCTATCCTTCGACCCACTTT. Together with reference TRBV5-1 and TRBJ1-1, the CDR3 gives the full variable domain: KAGVTQTPRYLIKTRGQQVTLSCSPISGHRSVSWYQQTPGQGLQFLFEYFSETQRNKGNFPGRFSGRQFSNSRSEMNVSTLELGDSALYLCASSYPSTHFGQGTRLTVV.

This clonotype was seen many times. The rearrangement uses TRBV28 and TRBJ1-2; 7 nucleotides match TRBD1. CDR3 length equals 16 residues. V was pared by 4 bases and J by 5 bases, with 13 bases of the junction left unmatched. CDR1 and CDR2 from the germline V gene are MDHEN and SYDVKM. The CDR3 DNA reads as TGTGCCAGCAGTTCCGCCCGAGGGGACAGAACATATGGCTACACCTTC. It yields the protein CASSSARGDRTYGYTF.

V gene TRBV12-3 or TRBV12-4 combines with J gene TRBJ2-7; D not certain. V shed 6 bases and J shed 1 base, with 10 bases lying between them. The CDR3 sequence is 13 residues long. The CDR3, as DNA: TGTGCCAGCAGACACGACTCATCCTACGAGCAGTACGTC. Its protein product is CASRHDSSYEQYV.

Comment on this clonotype: A much larger clone sits a single nucleotide away, making a read error possible. The chain joins TRBV7-9 to TRBJ1-5; a possible D gene is TRBD1 (6 bases). CDR1 and CDR2 from the germline V gene are SEHNR and FQNEAQ (reference sequence). V lost 8 bases, J lost 7 bases, and 12 bases lay in between. The length of the CDR3 is 12 residues. As DNA, the CDR3 is TGTGCCAGCGACAGGATCGAGCAGCCCCAGCATTTT. It translates to CASDRIEQPQHF.

This clonotype appeared many times. The chain has TRBV2 and TRBJ2-3, with no clear D. Germline values: CDR1 SNHLY, CDR2 FYNNEI. The CDR3 spans 11 residues. The V and J ends lost 2 bases and 6 bases respectively, with 3 bases between them. DNA of the CDR3: TGTGCCAGCAGTGAACCGGATACGCAGTATTTT. Translated, it gives CASSEPDTQYF.

This clonotype was seen more than once but under ten times. V is TRBV20-1 and J is TRBJ2-5; TRBD2 agrees at 12 bases. This CDR3 has 15 residues. Per germline, CDR1 DFQATT and CDR2 SNEGSKA (reference sequence). With 6 bases clipped from V and 2 bases from J, the junction kept 7 bases outside the gene matches. The DNA of the CDR3 is TGCAGTGCAACCAGGACTAGCGGGATTCAAGAGACCCAGTACTTC. Its protein product is CSATRTSGIQETQYF.

The J gene is TRBJ2-7, the V gene TRBV20-1, with D hard to call. The CDR3 spans 12 residues. The V gene's germline CDR1 is DFQATT and CDR2 SNEGSKA (reference sequence). Trimming took 5 bases from V and 1 from J, leaving 9 bases between them. CDR3 nucleotides: TGCAGTGCTCTGACGGAATCCTACGAGCAGTACTTC. The encoded protein is CSALTESYEQYF.

V is TRBV6-5 and J is TRBJ2-5; D is perhaps TRBD1 or TRBD2 (5 bases each). The CDR3 has 12 residues. The V gene lost 7 bases and the J gene lost 4 bases, with 10 bases spanning the gap. Germline loops: CDR1 MNHEY, CDR2 SVGAGI. CDR3 region: CASTGRGETQYF. The CDR3 nucleotides read TGTGCCAGCACGGGGCGCGGAGAGACCCAGTACTTC.

This clonotype was detected a few times. V gene TRBV20-1 combines with J gene TRBJ2-2; no firm D call. There are 13 residues in the CDR3. Looked up from germline, CDR1 is DFQATT and CDR2 is SNEGSKA (reference sequence). V lost 2 bases to trimming and J lost 0 bases, with 4 bases between them. The CDR3 DNA is TGCAGTGCTAGACCACCGAACACCGGGGAGCTGTTTTTT. It encodes CSARPPNTGELFF.

This chain connects TRBV6-2 or TRBV6-3 to TRBJ2-2, with no clear D. The CDR3 is 13 residues long. V was pared by 4 bases and J by 6 bases, with 9 bases between. Germline values: CDR1 MNHEY, CDR2 SVGEGT. The CDR3: CASSSRHSGELFF. CDR3 bases: TGTGCCAGCAGTTCACGACATTCCGGGGAGCTGTTTTTT.

This clonotype has at least ten counts. DNA for the CDR3: TGCAGTGCCACACTTCCCGGACGGGATGAAAAACTGTTTTTT. This sequence encodes CSATLPGRDEKLFF. The chain employs TRBV20-1 and TRBJ1-4; no clear D. The CDR3 is 14 residues long. V gave up 6 bases and J gave up 6 bases, with 17 bases separating them. Germline assignment: CDR1 DFQATT and CDR2 SNEGSKA (reference sequence).

This chain uses TRBV20-1 with TRBJ2-3; 7 bases line up with TRBD2. Germline V lookup: CDR1 DFQATT, CDR2 SNEGSKA (reference sequence). The CDR3 totals 13 residues. The J segment lost 2 bases and the V segment lost 3 bases, leaving 2 bases of the junction unmatched. The CDR3 loop reads CSARGGNTDTQYF. The CDR3 DNA sequence: TGCAGTGCTAGGGGAGGGAACACAGATACGCAGTATTTT.

J is TRBJ1-5 and V is TRBV2; D is ambiguous. The CDR3 covers 15 residues. Germline CDR1 SNHLY, CDR2 FYNNEI. V lost 5 bases to trimming and J lost 0 bases, with 11 bases between them. CDR3 sequence: CASSPLGSSNQPQHF. DNA for the CDR3: TGTGCCAGCAGTCCCCTTGGGAGTAGCAATCAGCCCCAGCATTTT.

This clonotype was counted ten times or more. The gene calls are TRBV11-3 and TRBJ2-2, with D possibly TRBD1 on 5 matching bases. The CDR3 consists of 14 residues. V gave up 5 bases and J gave up 6 bases, with 13 bases separating them. Germline V lookup: CDR1 SGHNT, CDR2 YENEEA. The CDR3 DNA follows: TGTGCCAGCAGCAAACAGGATGGCGCCGGGGAGCTGTTTTTT. This gives the protein CASSKQDGAGELFF.

In its sample, this clonotype was seen many times. The CDR3, as DNA: TGCAGTGCTAGGGTTAGCGGCACAGATACGCAGTATTTT. Its translation is CSARVSGTDTQYF. The chain carries TRBV20-1 and TRBJ2-3; D may be TRBD2 (5 bases). V dropped 3 bases and J dropped 1 base, with 8 bases sitting between them. Germline CDR1 and CDR2: DFQATT and SNEGSKA (reference sequence). The CDR3 consists of 13 residues.

This clonotype was seen a few times. The gene calls are TRBV20-1 and TRBJ2-3; 7 nucleotides agree with TRBD2. The germline gives CDR1 DFQATT, CDR2 SNEGSKA (reference sequence). CDR3 length: 15 amino acids. The V segment lost 6 bases and the J segment 3 bases; nucleotides outside the gene matches: 12. CDR3 in amino acids: CSAGSASGRTDTQYF. The DNA of the CDR3 is TGCAGTGCCGGCTCGGCTAGCGGAAGGACAGATACGCAGTATTTT.

This clonotype was counted at least ten times. The chain uses TRBV3-1 and TRBJ2-1; no clear D. CDR1 is LGHDT, CDR2 YNNKEL, per germline (reference sequence). The CDR3 sequence is 12 residues long. V lost 4 bases and J lost 7, with 8 bases in between. The DNA of the CDR3 is TGTGCCAGCAGCCGCGCGTCGAATGAGCAGTTCTTC. It translates to CASSRASNEQFF.